This record looks at one T cell receptor beta chain sequence and its context. The antigen remains unidentified. Primers used in a second PCR of about 7 to 12 cycles were a sample-barcoded 5' primer and a J-beta primer mix. Every single cDNA molecule received a tag from a template-switch adaptor with 12 random nucleotides. MiXCR, applied by TCRdb to the 5' RACE reads, yields one record per CDR3 protein. This table holds 650,000 to 1,000,000 distinct CDR3 sequences, around 36% found once. This sample is drawn from a study of blood T cells in healthy people across ages. The CDR3 totals 16 residues. Germline trimming cut 4 bases from V and 3 bases from J; bases unmatched to any gene: 8. Study-wide results and limits: Older individuals had lower TCR beta diversity per million T cells (the decline was roughly linear).

Ranging in age from roughly 6 to 90, the donors were healthy Caucasian individuals from Russia. Specimen: blood. This receptor was taken from a man younger than 35 in good health. The chain employs TRBV12-3 or TRBV12-4 and TRBJ2-7; 11 bases line up with TRBD2. Here the CDR3 DNA reads TGTGCCAGCAGTTCTCAGACTAGCGGGGCTCTCTACGAGCAGTACTTC. It specifies CASSSQTSGALYEQYF.